The clone carrying this T cell receptor beta chain has just one count. Antigen unknown. Libraries were prepared by immunoSEQ multiplex PCR; TCRdb keeps only in-frame clonotypes and omits some of them. The sample comprises 37,000 or so clones, 70% to 85% of which are singletons, and 1.6% rests with the top ten. This entry is derived from a study of T cells in narcolepsy. Study background: Enrolled donors included narcolepsy type 1 or type 2 patients and healthy controls.

The CDR3 totals 17 residues. V was trimmed by 0 bases and J by 0 bases, leaving 11 bases between them. Germline CDR1 is MGHRA and CDR2 is YSYEKL. Overall study results and limits: Same-patient CSF and blood CD4+ T cell clonotypes included HCRT-specific and TRIB2-specific autoreactive ones. Healthy controls reportedly lacked the autoreactive clonotypes serially found in patients' blood.

The gene calls are TRBV4-1 and TRBJ2-2; D uncertain. The receptor was isolated from a human donor with narcolepsy. The sample comprised CD45RA- memory CD4+ T cells from PBMCs. The CDR3 bases are TGCGCCAGCAGCCAAGATTCGGATTCCGCGAACACCGGGGAGCTGTTTTTT. Translating gives CASSQDSDSANTGELFF.